This T cell receptor beta chain stems from a study of CD8+ T cells in alopecia areata (dated 2018 in TCRdb). About the full investigation: Treated patients were enrolled in an open-label pilot trial of oral tofacitinib, 5 to 10 mg twice daily, for moderate-to-severe alopecia areata. Patients received tofacitinib for 6 to 18 months and were then followed off drug for 6 months to check for delayed response and recurrence. The study used high-throughput TCRbeta sequencing to examine T cell clonal expansion in alopecia areata, in both the C3H/HeJ mouse model and human patients. In humans, TCRbeta sequencing was performed on scalp tissue and on sorted CD4+ and CD8+ peripheral blood T cells from healthy controls and from patients with patchy or totalis/universalis alopecia areata. Biopsies were taken from tofacitinib-treated patients at baseline and again at 4 and 24 weeks into treatment, and several of those patients also had a later scalp biopsy. Scalp clonality was compared across normal scalp (n=4), patchy alopecia areata scalp (n=8), and alopecia totalis/universalis scalp (n=8). RNA came from the PAXgene miRNA kit for fixed scalp, the miRNeasy kit for PBMCs, and the RNeasy kit for mouse skin. TCRbeta CDR3 regions were amplified by immunoSEQ multiplex PCR with 35 Vbeta forward and 13 Jbeta reverse primers. Overall results and qualifications from the work: Compared with mice, TCR sequences shared between patients were less clear, possibly partly because of HLA diversity across the patient population. Lesional scalp, especially in alopecia totalis/universalis, showed higher clonality and more expanded CD8+ clones than normal scalp, suggesting antigenic drive. Scalp TCR repertoire analysis is complicated because resident alphabeta T cells in normal human skin are also sequenced, whereas mouse skin is dominated by gammadelta T cells.

Germline trimming: 4 bases from V, 2 bases from J; junction bases outside gene matches: 11. As encoded in the germline V gene, CDR1 is SGDLS while CDR2 is YYNGEE. Inclusive of the bounding cysteine and phenylalanine, the CDR3 is 16 residues long. CDR3 DNA is the only sequence kept; it has 48 bases, read in frame from the first base. Concerning this clone itself: What antigen it recognizes has not been identified. No base-level quality is on record; no much larger clone is a single base apart.

The time point label, as the study defines it: baseline before oral tofacitinib. Lesional scalp punch biopsies and peripheral blood were collected from alopecia areata patients. PBMCs were isolated by density centrifugation and stained for CD3, CD4 and CD8, after which CD4+ and CD8+ T cells were sorted on a FACSAria. Libraries were made using the immunoSEQ multiplex PCR assay. For TCR sequencing, RNA was extracted from every sample and reverse transcribed into cDNA to serve as template. SuperScript III was used to make first-strand cDNA, primed with a 2:1 mix of oligo-dT and random hexamers. A synthetic immune receptor repertoire was used to assess amplification bias, and residual bias was removed computationally. The study's processing was this. Raw reads were preprocessed to remove errors, and CDR3 was defined according to IMGT conventions as the region from the conserved cysteine to phenylalanine. Clonality was computed as 1 minus the Shannon entropy, with the entropy normalized by log2 of the number of productive unique TCRs. CD4 or CD8 identity of scalp clones was inferred by cross-referencing scalp TCRbeta sequences with sorted blood CD4 and CD8 repertoires. TCRdb stores this immuneACCESS table with in-frame sequences only. Part of the clones is absent; in the studies checked, under half of the shortfall reflects unresolved V genes, and no reason is known for the rest. The V and J calls and clone size come from that table; D and trimming were worked out from the DNA. For this sample there are some 130,000 clones; about 46% appear just once. Clones ranked in the top ten supply approximately 19% of the sample.

The receptor was derived from a human donor with alopecia areata. The chain is encoded by TRBV9 joined to TRBJ2-5, with 7 bases aligning to TRBD2. The material was CD8+ T cells sorted from blood, obtained at week 0. The CDR3 amino acid sequence is: CASSPRWSGVQETQYF. In nucleotides, the sequence is TGTGCCAGCAGCCCTAGATGGAGCGGGGTGCAAGAGACCCAGTACTTC.